What follows are 16 T cell receptor beta chains derived from one specimen sequenced in a study of T cells after yellow fever vaccination. TCRdb analysed the 5' RACE reads with MiXCR anew, one entry per CDR3 protein. The sample lists approximately 90,000 distinct CDR3 sequences; 13% were seen once. The sample was CD8+ T cells not binding an NS4B(214-222) dextramer, sorted from PBMCs, taken more than 20 days after the first yellow fever vaccination. These receptors all come from a man younger than 35 who received the YFV17D yellow fever vaccine.

J is TRBJ2-7 and V is TRBV19; a weak D match, TRBD1 (6 bases). The CDR3 has 13 residues. CDR1 is LNHDA and CDR2 is SQIVND in the germline V gene (reference sequence). V was cut by 3 bases and J by 3 bases, with 9 bases left in between. The CDR3 loop is CASSIGRGYEQYV. For the CDR3, the DNA is TGTGCCAGTAGTATTGGCAGGGGCTACGAGCAGTACGTC.

This clonotype was seen many times. The V call is TRBV3-1, the J call TRBJ2-3; D perhaps matches TRBD2 (6 bases). From germline, CDR1 is LGHDT and CDR2 YNNKEL (reference sequence). This CDR3 region has 17 residues. The V end was cut by 0 bases, the J end by 2 bases, with 15 bases between. The CDR3 loop is CASSQDGTSRVTDTQYF. The CDR3 region has the DNA TGTGCCAGCAGCCAAGATGGAACTAGCAGGGTCACAGATACGCAGTATTTT.

The rearrangement joins TRBV2 to TRBJ2-5, with TRBD2 matching over 7 bases. This CDR3 contains 15 residues. Germline V lookup: CDR1 SNHLY, CDR2 FYNNEI. V gave up 8 bases and J gave up 1 base; unmatched junction bases: 10. The CDR3 protein is CASLITGGSQETQYF. CDR3 nucleotide sequence: TGTGCCAGCTTGATAACGGGGGGTAGCCAAGAGACCCAGTACTTC.

V is TRBV7-9 and J is TRBJ1-5; tentative D call: TRBD1 (6 bases). The V end lost 3 bases, the J end lost 4 bases, and 10 bases lay between the germline ends. CDR3 length equals 14 residues. Germline CDR1 and CDR2: SEHNR and FQNEAQ (reference sequence). This CDR3 reads CASSLGAANQPQHF. DNA for the CDR3: TGTGCCAGCAGCTTGGGGGCAGCTAATCAGCCCCAGCATTTT.

CDR3 DNA: TGTGCCAGCAGCCCCGACAGGACCTCGTCATTCTACAATGAGCAGTTCTTC. Translation gives CASSPDRTSSFYNEQFF. The chain employs TRBV7-2 and TRBJ2-1; TRBD1 is a possible D gene (6 bases). CDR1 is SGHTA, CDR2 FQGNSA, per germline. With 5 bases removed from V and 3 bases from J, the gap between germline ends came to 20 bases. CDR3 size: 17 residues.

The genes are TRBV12-3 or TRBV12-4 and TRBJ2-5, with D perhaps TRBD2 (5 bases). The CDR3 consists of 15 residues. V lost 5 bases, J lost 5 bases, and 18 bases lay in between. CDR3 sequence reads: CASSPEEASRETQYF. DNA of the CDR3: TGTGCCAGCAGTCCTGAGGAGGCCAGTCGGGAGACCCAGTACTTC.

This clonotype was detected a few times. The V and J genes are TRBV4-1 and TRBJ1-1; 12 positions match TRBD1. The J segment lost 11 bases and the V segment lost 4 bases, leaving 5 bases of the junction unmatched. CDR3 size: 13 residues. Germline CDR1 is MGHRA and CDR2 is YSYEKL. CDR3 sequence reads: CASSPGTGGLAFF. The CDR3 nucleotides are TGCGCCAGCAGCCCAGGGACAGGGGGCCTGGCTTTCTTT.

CDR3 in DNA: TGTGCCAGCAGTAAGATGCCAGGGGATCAGCCCCAGCATTTT. Its protein is CASSKMPGDQPQHF. The chain combines TRBV27 with TRBJ1-5; a weak D match, TRBD1 (6 bases). Germline CDR1 reads MNHEY; CDR2 reads SMNVEV (reference sequence). This CDR3 has 14 amino acids. V lost 5 bases, J lost 5 bases, and 13 bases lay in between.

This clonotype was detected only a few times. The genes are TRBV7-9 and TRBJ2-3, with TRBD1 matching over 10 bases. CDR3 length equals 16 residues. Germline V gene data show CDR1 as SEHNR and CDR2 as FQNEAQ (reference sequence). Trimming cost V 3 bases and J 4 bases; bases outside gene matches: 7. CDR3: CASSFFETGGPDTQYF. The CDR3 bases are TGTGCCAGCAGCTTCTTTGAGACAGGGGGCCCAGATACGCAGTATTTT.

This clonotype was seen a few times. The chain links TRBV15 to TRBJ2-3; D ambiguous. Germline lookup yields CDR1 LNHNV and CDR2 YYDKDF (reference sequence). V lost 5 bases and J 0 bases, leaving 15 bases between the germline ends. This CDR3 is built from 16 residues. CDR3 protein: CATSPRTRASTDTQYF. CDR3 bases: TGTGCCACCAGCCCCAGGACCCGTGCTAGCACAGATACGCAGTATTTT.

This clonotype has only a few counts. This chain joins TRBV7-8 and TRBJ1-1; D is undetermined. Per the germline V gene, CDR1 is SGHVS and CDR2 is FQNEAQ. This CDR3 has 13 amino acids. Between the trimmed V and J ends, which lost 5 bases and 0 bases, there was a span of 7 bases. The chain's CDR3 is CASSLLMNTEAFF. CDR3 in DNA: TGTGCCAGCAGCCTCCTGATGAACACTGAAGCTTTCTTT.

The chain has TRBV27 and TRBJ1-5; D gene ambiguous. The germline gives CDR1 MNHEY, CDR2 SMNVEV (reference sequence). The germline V and J ends were trimmed by 0 bases and 6 bases, with 6 bases remaining between them. There are 13 residues in the CDR3. CDR3 DNA sequence: TGTGCCAGCAGTTTATCGATCCTTCAGCCCCAGCATTTT. This encodes CASSLSILQPQHF.

The chain is built from TRBV19 and TRBJ2-7; 11 bases align to TRBD2. V trimming: 3 bases; J trimming: 4 bases; junction bases outside the gene matches: 2. The CDR3 length is 14 residues. CDR1 LNHDA and CDR2 SQIVND come from the germline V gene (reference sequence). CDR3 coding DNA: TGTGCCAGTAGTATGGGGACTAGCGGTTACGAGCAGTACTTC. Its translation is CASSMGTSGYEQYF.

This clonotype was detected ten times or more. The V and J genes are TRBV7-9 and TRBJ2-1, with D possibly matching TRBD2 (6 bases). This CDR3 spans 12 amino acids. The germline V gene has CDR1 SEHNR and CDR2 FQNEAQ (reference sequence). V was clipped by 5 bases and J by 14 bases, with 16 bases between them. The CDR3 DNA is TGTGCCAGCAGCAATCCCGGGACTTCCAAGTTCTTC. It encodes CASSNPGTSKFF.

Only a few counts were recorded for this clonotype. The chain carries TRBV6-2 or TRBV6-3 and TRBJ2-7; the D gene is possibly TRBD2 (6 bases). The V end lost 2 bases, the J end lost 2 bases, and 16 bases lay between the germline ends. Looked up from germline, CDR1 is MNHEY and CDR2 is SVGEGT. The CDR3 spans 16 residues. CDR3 loop: CASSYAVEGSPYEQYV. CDR3 in DNA: TGTGCCAGCAGTTACGCCGTGGAGGGGAGCCCCTACGAGCAGTACGTC.

This clonotype was found a few times. The CDR3, as DNA: TGTGCCACCAGTGATTACCCCCGAGGGGCAAAAAACTATGGCTACACCTTC. Residues: CATSDYPRGAKNYGYTF. V is TRBV24-1 and J is TRBJ1-2, with a possible D match to TRBD1 (5 bases). Per the germline V gene, CDR1 is KGHDR and CDR2 is SFDVKD. V gave up 2 bases and J gave up 2 bases, with 17 bases separating them. The CDR3 runs 17 residues.